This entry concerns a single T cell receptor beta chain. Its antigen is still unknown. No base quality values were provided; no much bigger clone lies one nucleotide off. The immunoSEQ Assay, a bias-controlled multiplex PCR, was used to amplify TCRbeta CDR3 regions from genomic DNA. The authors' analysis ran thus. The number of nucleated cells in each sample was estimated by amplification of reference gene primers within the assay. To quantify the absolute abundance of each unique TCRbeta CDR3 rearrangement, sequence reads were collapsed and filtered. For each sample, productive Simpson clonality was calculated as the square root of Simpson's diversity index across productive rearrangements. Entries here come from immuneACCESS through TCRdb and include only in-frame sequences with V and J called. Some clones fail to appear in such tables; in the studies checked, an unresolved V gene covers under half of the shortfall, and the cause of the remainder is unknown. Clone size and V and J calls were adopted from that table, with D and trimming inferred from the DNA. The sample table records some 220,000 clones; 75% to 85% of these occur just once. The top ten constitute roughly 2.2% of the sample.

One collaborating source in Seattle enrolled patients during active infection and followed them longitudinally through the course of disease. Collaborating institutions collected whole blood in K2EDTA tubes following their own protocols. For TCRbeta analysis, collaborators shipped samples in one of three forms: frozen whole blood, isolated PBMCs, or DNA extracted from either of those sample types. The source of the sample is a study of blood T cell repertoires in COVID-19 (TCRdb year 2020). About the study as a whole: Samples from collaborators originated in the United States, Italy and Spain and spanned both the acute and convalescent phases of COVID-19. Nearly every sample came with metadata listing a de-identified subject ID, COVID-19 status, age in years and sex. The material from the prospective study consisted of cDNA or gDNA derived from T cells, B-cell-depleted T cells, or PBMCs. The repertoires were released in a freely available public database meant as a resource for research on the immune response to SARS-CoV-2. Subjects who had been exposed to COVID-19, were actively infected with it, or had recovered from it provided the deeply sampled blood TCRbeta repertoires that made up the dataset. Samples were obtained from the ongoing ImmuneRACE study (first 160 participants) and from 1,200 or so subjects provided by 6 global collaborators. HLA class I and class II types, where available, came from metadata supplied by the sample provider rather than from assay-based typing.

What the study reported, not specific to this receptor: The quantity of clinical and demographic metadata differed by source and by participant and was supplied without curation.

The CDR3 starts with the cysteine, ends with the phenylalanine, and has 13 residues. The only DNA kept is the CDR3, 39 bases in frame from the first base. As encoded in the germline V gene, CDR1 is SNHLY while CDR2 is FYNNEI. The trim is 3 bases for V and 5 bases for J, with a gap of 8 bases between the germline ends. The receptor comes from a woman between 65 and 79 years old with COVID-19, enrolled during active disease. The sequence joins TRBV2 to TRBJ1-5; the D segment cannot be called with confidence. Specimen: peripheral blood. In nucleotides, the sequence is TGTGCCAGCAGTGATGCGGGAGATCAGCCCCAGCATTTT. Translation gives CASSDAGDQPQHF. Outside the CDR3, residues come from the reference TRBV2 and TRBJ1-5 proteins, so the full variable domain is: EPEVTQTPSHQVTQMGQEVILRCVPISNHLYFYWYRQILGQKVEFLVSFYNNEISEKSEIFDDQFSVERPDGSNFTLKIRSTKLEDSAMYFCASSDAGDQPQHFGDGTRLSIL.